This TCR beta chain was captured by sequencing in a study of shared clonotypes between healthy human individuals. TCRdb's copy holds only in-frame clones and misses some; the assay was immunoSEQ multiplex PCR. The sample records about 1 million clones, roughly 70% being singletons. The receptor comes from a young man in good health. Sequenced: memory CD4+ T cells sorted from blood. Documented subset: CD45RA-negative fraction.

The CDR3 DNA sequence: TGTGCCAGCAGCTTAGGTCATACGGGACAGGGGAAGACCCAGTACTTC. It specifies CASSLGHTGQGKTQYF. The V gene is TRBV7-2, the J gene TRBJ2-5, with 10 bases matching TRBD1. Unmatched junction bases numbered 8, after V lost 1 base and J lost 6 bases. Germline-derived CDR1 and CDR2 are SGHTA and FQGNSA. CDR3 length: 16 residues.